The text below deals with one T cell receptor beta chain. This clone turned up a few times. The antigen it binds to is not known. Base-call qualities are not available, and no considerably larger clone is one nucleotide away. V loses 1 base of germline sequence and J loses 4 bases, and the interval between the two ends is 10 bases. The CDR3, from cysteine to phenylalanine, totals 14 residues. Here the CDR3 DNA is all that survives: 42 bases in frame from base 1. Sequences LGHNA (CDR1) and YNFKEQ (CDR2) are obtained from the germline V gene. This sample is drawn from a study of shared clonotypes between healthy human individuals (dated by TCRdb to about 2020). A note on the overall study: The cohort included a few men and a couple of women between 18 and 49 years of age. To estimate repertoire size and how much clonotypes are shared between individuals, the study performed deep sequencing of blood TCR repertoires from roughly five healthy adults. To increase sequencing depth and limit assay-specific biases, different laboratories used diverse techniques to prepare libraries and sequence TCR repertoires. Per donor, three plates each were used for CD4 naive and CD4 memory, two for CD8 naive, and one for CD8 memory. Between about 0.8 and 8.9 billion PBMCs per donor were obtained by leukapheresis.

The paper as a whole reports these results and caveats: Sampling was restricted to blood, and TCR repertoires in tissue are likely to differ from TCR repertoires in blood. Incomplete sequencing was indicated by rarefaction of sorted-subset datasets, despite the large sequencing depth. The small number of donors limited the genetic and exposure-history diversity represented. Higher generation probabilities were observed for clonotypes shared by all four sorted-subset donors than for non-shared clonotypes. Naive subsets generally had larger estimated clonotype richness than memory subsets did. Pairwise subsampling led to the expectation that sequencing depth would affect the degree of clonotype sharing among donors. Across four donors, around 5% of naive CD4, roughly 3.3% of naive CD8, 2% to 2.5% of memory CD4, and 0.4% of memory CD8 clonotypes were shared.

Healthy HIV-negative adults with no recently reported acute infections or vaccinations were included as donors. Every donor was a Caucasian adult residing in Nashville, Tennessee, USA. CD4+ T cells were enriched through magnetic negative selection, after which naive cells were positively selected on CD45RA and the remaining negative fraction served as the memory subset. After blood collection by leukapheresis, PBMCs were isolated using Ficoll-Histopaque density gradient centrifugation and then cryopreserved in the vapor phase of liquid nitrogen. Analytical flow cytometry was used to check the purity and quantity of every magnetically sorted T cell population. From each sorted fraction, genomic DNA was isolated and quantified by UV absorbance on a Nanodrop 2000c. TCR CDR3 regions were amplified from genomic DNA by multiplex PCR using the deep immunoSEQ assay. For each cell subset, the extracted genomic DNA was distributed evenly across all wells of several immunoSEQ 96-well plates, and each plate served as one replicate. Each replicate PCR for sorted subsets received roughly 200 ng genomic DNA, equal to roughly 30,000 T cell genomes. Purified libraries were quantified with a Qubit 3.0 fluorometer, sized on a Bioanalyzer 2100, and re-quantified with the KAPA Library Quantification kit. Every immunoSEQ 96-well plate was sequenced on a dedicated single-read 150-cycle Illumina NextSeq 550 flow cell. The authors' pipeline ran thus. Because the immunoSEQ output held only junctional sequences and lacked quality scores, the filtering could not match the filtering applied to full-length reads. Sequences were annotated with PyIR, a Python wrapper for IgBLAST v1.9, and V/J genes and CDR3 were assigned using IMGT germline references. Any read was removed if the V/J assignment was weak (E-value above 1e-6), the CDR3 was missing, or the read contained stop codons, out-of-frame junctions, or ambiguous translated residues. V3J clonotypes were defined as sequences sharing an identical inferred V gene, J gene, and CDR3 amino acid sequence. Percentage overlap between repertoires was calculated by dividing the number of shared unique clonotypes by the size of the smaller repertoire. RTK rarefaction, the Chao1 estimator, and Recon v2.1 estimates of unobserved clonotypes were used to assess repertoire richness. OLGA was used to compute generation probabilities for all TCRbeta clonotypes that the gDNA method yielded from a handful of donors. The source is immuneACCESS, and TCRdb retained only in-frame sequences with V and J called. Part of the clones is not carried over; for the studies checked, unresolved V genes explain less than half of this, and the remainder is unexplained. The V and J calls and clone size are taken from that table; D and trimming were inferred from the DNA. A total of 600,000 to 750,000 clones appear in this sample, around 72% of them only once. Together, the top ten hold about 1.8% of the sample.

Sequenced material: memory CD4+ T cells sorted from blood. What this sample's cell subset or site label stands for: CD45RA-negative fraction. The clonotype comes from a woman in her 30s in good health. The chain is assembled from TRBV4-2 and TRBJ1-1; the D segment cannot be called with confidence. This receptor carries the CDR3 CASSQVLDSTEAFF. DNA sequence: TGTGCCAGCAGCCAAGTACTGGATAGCACTGAAGCTTTCTTT.